The clone carrying this T cell receptor (beta chain) turned up a few times. This sample was taken from a study of regulatory T cells in long-lasting Graves disease. The time point: newly diagnosed GD, antithyroid drugs for less than 3 months. The TCR library used RNA extracted from PBMCs. Researchers made TCR beta libraries by using iRepertoire HTBI primers and running Arm-PCR on CDR3 regions. TCRdb recomputed calls from the multiplex PCR reads with MiXCR, one row per CDR3 protein. The sample yields fewer than 450,000 distinct CDR3 sequences, approximately 16% seen once. The same data also contributed to another study, on T cells in Graves' hyperthyroidism and ophthalmopathy. That paper adds: Expanded thyroid clonotypes (above 0.001) were mostly also found in blood.

Sample: peripheral blood mononuclear cells (PBMCs), taken at new diagnosis, from a patient treated with antithyroid drugs. The receptor was isolated from a woman aged 40 to 50 with Graves disease.

CDR3: CASSFWTGGKYEQFF. The CDR3 DNA follows: TGTGCCAGCAGTTTTTGGACAGGGGGGAAGTATGAGCAGTTCTTC. This sequence joins TRBV28 and TRBJ2-1; 10 positions agree with TRBD1. The V segment lost 3 bases and the J segment 8 bases; nucleotides outside the gene matches: 7. Germline CDR1 is MDHEN and CDR2 is SYDVKM. The CDR3 covers 15 residues.